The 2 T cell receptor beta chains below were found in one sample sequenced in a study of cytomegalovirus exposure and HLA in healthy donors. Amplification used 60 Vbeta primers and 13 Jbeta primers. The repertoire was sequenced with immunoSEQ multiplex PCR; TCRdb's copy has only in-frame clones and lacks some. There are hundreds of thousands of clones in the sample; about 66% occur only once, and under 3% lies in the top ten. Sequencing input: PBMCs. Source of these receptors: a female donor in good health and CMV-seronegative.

This CDR3 is CASSPRDRDTDTQYF. In DNA form, the CDR3 reads TGTGCCAGCTCACCCAGGGACAGGGACACAGATACGCAGTATTTT. V gene TRBV18 combines with J gene TRBJ2-3, with 9 bases matching TRBD1. The J segment lost 2 bases and the V segment lost 3 bases, leaving 3 bases of the junction unmatched. CDR1 and CDR2 from the germline V gene are KGHSH and LQKENI. The CDR3 totals 15 residues.

This CDR3 reads CASSLTLASQETQYF. The CDR3 coding sequence is TGTGCCAGCAGCTTAACATTAGCCTCCCAAGAGACCCAGTACTTC. The chain uses TRBV11-3 and TRBJ2-5; unclear D gene. Trimming cost V 2 bases and J 1 base, with 11 bases left between them. CDR1 and CDR2 (germline): SGHNT, YENEEA. This CDR3 has 15 residues.